These T cell receptor beta chains were read from a single sample in a study of blood T cell repertoires in COVID-19. The data were produced by immunoSEQ multiplex PCR, yet TCRdb's version contains in-frame clones alone and is incomplete. The sample carries approximately 150,000 clones, approximately 87% recorded once. Sequenced sample: peripheral blood. These receptors all come from a woman between 45 and 60 years old with active or convalescent COVID-19. The CDR3 runs from the conserved cysteine through the conserved F or W. The D gene is left open where the match is weak. A clone size is listed for some rows: how often the clone was seen (once, few, many), or a class if it is expanded.

d_call	j_call	cdr3_length	v_call	clone_size	cdr3_aa	cdr3_nt
TRBD1	TRBJ2-1	16	TRBV19	-	CASTHSGQGLSYEQFF	TGTGCCAGTACCCACTCGGGACAGGGGCTCTCCTATGAGCAGTTCTTC
-	TRBJ2-1	15	TRBV7-9	few	CAGALAPKEGNEQFF	TGTGCCGGCGCACTAGCTCCTAAAGAGGGCAATGAGCAGTTCTTC
TRBD2	TRBJ2-1	13	TRBV12-3/TRBV12-4	-	CASSISGSGEQFF	TGTGCCAGCAGCATTAGCGGGAGTGGTGAGCAGTTCTTC
-	TRBJ2-1	17	TRBV6-2/TRBV6-3	-	CASSYGHGRSGYNEQFF	TGTGCCAGCAGTTACGGTCATGGAAGGAGTGGCTACAATGAGCAGTTCTTC
TRBD1	TRBJ1-3	14	TRBV10-3	many	CATMTGSSGNTIYF	TGTGCCACCATGACAGGGAGCTCTGGAAACACCATATATTTT
TRBD2	TRBJ2-1	16	TRBV11-3	once	CASSLGGGGFYNEQFF	TGTGCCAGCAGCTTAGGGGGCGGGGGTTTCTACAATGAGCAGTTCTTC
-	TRBJ2-7	11	TRBV5-1	few	CASRNSYEQYF	TGCGCCAGCAGGAACAGCTACGAGCAGTACTTC
TRBD1	TRBJ1-2	15	TRBV5-6	-	CASSLGTGGLFGYTF	TGTGCCAGCAGCTTGGGGACAGGGGGCCTCTTTGGCTACACCTTC
TRBD1	TRBJ1-3	15	TRBV7-9	few	CASSTNQGAGNTIYF	TGTGCCAGCAGCACTAACCAGGGGGCTGGAAACACCATATATTTT
-	TRBJ1-2	14	TRBV6-1	-	CASSEVGGRDGYTF	TGTGCCAGCAGTGAAGTCGGAGGGAGGGATGGCTACACCTTC
-	TRBJ1-5	14	TRBV19	-	CASSIDHQNQPQHF	TGTGCCAGTAGTATAGATCACCAGAATCAGCCCCAGCATTTT
TRBD1	TRBJ1-2	16	TRBV3-1/TRBV3-2	-	CASSQAVSDRAYGYTF	TGTGCCAGCAGCCAAGCAGTTTCGGACAGGGCCTATGGCTACACCTTC
TRBD1	TRBJ1-2	13	TRBV5-1	once	CASSLNRGDGYTF	TGCGCCAGCAGCTTGAACAGGGGCGATGGCTACACCTTC
-	TRBJ1-6	13	TRBV6-5	-	CASSYSGRGALHF	TGTGCCAGCAGTTACTCCGGACGGGGGGCCCTCCACTTT
TRBD1	TRBJ1-1	13	TRBV7-2	-	CASSLGTGGEAFF	TGTGCCAGCAGCTTGGGGACAGGGGGAGAAGCTTTCTTT
-	TRBJ1-1	14	TRBV4-1	once	CASSQDPSAIEAFF	TGCGCCAGCAGCCAAGACCCCTCCGCTATCGAAGCTTTCTTT
TRBD1	TRBJ1-2	16	TRBV7-8	-	CASSFRTGAIDYGYTF	TGTGCCAGCAGCTTTCGGACAGGGGCTATCGACTATGGCTACACCTTC
-	TRBJ1-3	20	TRBV28	-	CASRLVLGQPRSSSGNTIYF	TGTGCCAGCAGATTGGTTCTAGGACAGCCGAGATCAAGCTCTGGAAACACCATATATTTT
-	TRBJ1-6	13	TRBV5-4	-	CASSLRGGREAHF	TGTGCCAGCAGCTTGCGTGGGGGCAGGGAAGCACACTTT
TRBD2	TRBJ2-3	19	TRBV23-1	-	CASSHVPGLAGGPVDTQYF	TGCGCCAGCAGTCACGTCCCGGGACTAGCGGGAGGGCCTGTAGATACGCAGTATTTT
-	TRBJ2-7	13	TRBV9	-	CASNPTGNYEQYF	TGTGCCAGCAACCCGACAGGAAATTACGAGCAGTACTTC
TRBD2	TRBJ2-3	16	TRBV6-5	once	CASSYSNQGGSRTQYF	TGTGCCAGCAGTTACTCGAATCAGGGCGGGAGCCGTACGCAGTATTTT
-	TRBJ2-3	13	TRBV7-3	-	CASSWSGTDTQYF	TGTGCCAGCAGCTGGAGCGGCACAGATACGCAGTATTTT
-	TRBJ2-7	15	TRBV4-3	-	CASSQDDSYNYEQYF	TGCGCCAGCAGCCAGGACGACAGTTACAACTACGAGCAGTACTTC
-	TRBJ1-1	14	TRBV12-2	once	CASRYERADTEAFF	TGTGCAAGTCGCTACGAGAGGGCTGACACTGAAGCTTTCTTT
TRBD1	TRBJ1-1	18	TRBV18	few	CASSPPGTGTGLLTEAFF	TGTGCCAGCTCACCACCGGGGACCGGGACAGGGTTATTGACTGAAGCTTTCTTT
-	TRBJ2-1	14	TRBV6-5	few	CASSPGREYNEQFF	TGTGCCAGCAGCCCAGGTCGAGAGTACAATGAGCAGTTCTTC
TRBD2	TRBJ2-5	16	TRBV5-1	-	CASSLGTSGRQETQYF	TGCGCCAGCAGCTTGGGGACTAGCGGGAGACAAGAGACCCAGTACTTC
TRBD2	TRBJ2-7	17	TRBV9	-	CASSAGDGLAASYEQYF	TGTGCCAGCAGCGCCGGGGATGGGCTAGCGGCTTCCTACGAGCAGTACTTC
TRBD1	TRBJ2-6	19	TRBV11-2	-	CASSSPQGRTVPGANVLTF	TGTGCCAGCAGCTCACCACAGGGGCGCACCGTCCCTGGGGCCAACGTCCTGACTTTC
-	TRBJ2-3	16	TRBV7-3	-	CASSSPTGGVTDTQYF	TGTGCCAGCAGCAGCCCAACAGGGGGGGTCACAGATACGCAGTATTTT
TRBD1	TRBJ1-2	15	TRBV7-2	few	CASSLSTGGFNGYTF	TGTGCCAGCAGCTTATCGACAGGGGGCTTTAATGGCTACACCTTC
-	TRBJ1-4	13	TRBV7-9	-	CASSLEEGEKLFF	TGTGCCAGCAGCTTAGAGGAGGGGGAAAAACTGTTTTTT
-	TRBJ1-2	12	TRBV28	-	CASTNGGYGYTF	TGTGCCAGCACCAACGGAGGGTATGGCTACACCTTC
-	TRBJ2-6	14	TRBV2	few	CASSEIEGANVLTF	TGTGCCAGCAGTGAGATAGAGGGGGCCAACGTCCTGACTTTC
TRBD1	TRBJ1-1	16	TRBV28	-	CASSLLPGQGNTEAFF	TGTGCCAGCAGTTTATTGCCGGGACAGGGGAACACTGAAGCTTTCTTT
TRBD1	TRBJ1-5	15	TRBV7-2	-	CASSVGTDNNQPQHF	TGTGCCAGCAGCGTAGGGACAGACAACAATCAGCCCCAGCATTTT
TRBD1	TRBJ1-1	16	TRBV9	-	CASSVATRPGDSEAFF	TGTGCCAGCAGCGTAGCTACCAGACCGGGGGACAGTGAAGCTTTCTTT
-	TRBJ2-7	14	TRBV4-2	-	CASSQPANSYEQYF	TGTGCCAGCAGCCAGCCCGCGAACTCCTACGAGCAGTACTTC
TRBD2	TRBJ2-7	14	TRBV10-3	once	CAISQTSGSYEQYF	TGTGCCATCAGTCAGACTAGCGGGAGCTACGAGCAGTACTTC
-	TRBJ1-1	14	TRBV6-2/TRBV6-3	-	CASSYSERGTEAFF	TGTGCCAGCAGTTACTCGGAAAGGGGCACTGAAGCTTTCTTT
-	TRBJ2-2	15	TRBV4-3	-	CASSQSHRLAGELFF	TGCGCCAGCAGCCAATCCCACAGGTTGGCCGGGGAGCTGTTTTTT
TRBD1	TRBJ1-1	15	TRBV2	-	CASSPRTGGNTEAFF	TGTGCCAGCAGTCCACGGACAGGAGGGAACACTGAAGCTTTCTTT
-	TRBJ2-3	13	TRBV7-9	-	CASSLEIQDTQYF	TGTGCCAGCAGCTTAGAAATCCAGGATACGCAGTATTTT
-	TRBJ2-7	14	TRBV6-5	once	CASSPVIGAGEQYF	TGTGCCAGCAGTCCCGTTATTGGGGCAGGCGAGCAGTACTTC
TRBD1	TRBJ1-5	15	TRBV7-8	few	CASSLGGQGDKPQHF	TGTGCCAGCAGCTTAGGTGGACAGGGGGATAAGCCCCAGCATTTT
TRBD1	TRBJ1-2	15	TRBV28	-	CASRSHGQGLEGYTF	TGTGCCAGCAGAAGCCACGGACAGGGCCTAGAAGGCTACACCTTC
-	TRBJ1-1	12	TRBV5-4	once	CASSKDRYEAFF	TGTGCCAGCAGCAAGGACAGATACGAAGCTTTCTTT
TRBD1	TRBJ1-6	15	TRBV28	-	CASSSRDRFNSPLHF	TGTGCCAGCAGTTCCCGGGACAGATTCAATTCACCCCTCCACTTT
-	TRBJ2-2	15	TRBV7-2	-	CASSLGATATGELFF	TGTGCCAGCAGCTTAGGTGCGACAGCGACCGGGGAGCTGTTTTTT
TRBD2	TRBJ2-7	16	TRBV6-5	-	CASSFSGTSGSYEQYF	TGTGCCAGCAGTTTTTCCGGGACTAGCGGGAGCTACGAGCAGTACTTC
-	TRBJ2-7	14	TRBV11-2	-	CASSRIQYSYEQYF	TGTGCCAGCAGCCGAATACAGTACTCCTACGAGCAGTACTTC
TRBD2	TRBJ2-1	15	TRBV18	-	CASSPRTSGSNEQFF	TGTGCCAGCTCACCTCGGACTAGCGGGAGCAATGAGCAGTTCTTC
-	TRBJ2-5	14	TRBV28	-	CASSLAGNQETQYF	TGTGCCAGCAGTTTAGCAGGGAACCAAGAGACCCAGTACTTC
TRBD2	TRBJ2-5	15	TRBV27	-	CASSFGLAGGETQYF	TGTGCCAGCAGCTTCGGACTAGCGGGGGGAGAGACCCAGTACTTC
TRBD2	TRBJ2-7	13	TRBV30	-	CAWSVGGDGEQYF	TGTGCCTGGAGTGTGGGGGGGGACGGCGAGCAGTACTTC
-	TRBJ1-4	15	TRBV4-3	-	CASSQQGLGGKKLFF	TGCGCCAGCAGCCAACAAGGCCTTGGAGGGAAAAAACTGTTTTTT